This T cell receptor beta chain was retrieved from a study of blood T cell repertoires in COVID-19. Germline values: CDR1 SEHNR, CDR2 FQNEAQ (reference sequence). Unmatched junction bases numbered 8, after V lost 4 bases and J lost 0 bases. The CDR3 is made up of 16 amino acids. Some clones are missing from TCRdb's copy, which holds only in-frame ones; the method was immunoSEQ multiplex PCR. The repertoire holds more than 15,000 clones, approximately 90% seen once, with approximately 7.5% in the top ten. This receptor was taken from an older woman with active COVID-19. Material for sequencing was peripheral blood. The V and J genes are TRBV7-9 and TRBJ2-7; TRBD1 matches 8 bases. CDR3 DNA: TGTGCCAGCAGCTCGTGGACAGGGCAGGGCTCCTACGAGCAGTACTTC. It yields the protein CASSSWTGQGSYEQYF.